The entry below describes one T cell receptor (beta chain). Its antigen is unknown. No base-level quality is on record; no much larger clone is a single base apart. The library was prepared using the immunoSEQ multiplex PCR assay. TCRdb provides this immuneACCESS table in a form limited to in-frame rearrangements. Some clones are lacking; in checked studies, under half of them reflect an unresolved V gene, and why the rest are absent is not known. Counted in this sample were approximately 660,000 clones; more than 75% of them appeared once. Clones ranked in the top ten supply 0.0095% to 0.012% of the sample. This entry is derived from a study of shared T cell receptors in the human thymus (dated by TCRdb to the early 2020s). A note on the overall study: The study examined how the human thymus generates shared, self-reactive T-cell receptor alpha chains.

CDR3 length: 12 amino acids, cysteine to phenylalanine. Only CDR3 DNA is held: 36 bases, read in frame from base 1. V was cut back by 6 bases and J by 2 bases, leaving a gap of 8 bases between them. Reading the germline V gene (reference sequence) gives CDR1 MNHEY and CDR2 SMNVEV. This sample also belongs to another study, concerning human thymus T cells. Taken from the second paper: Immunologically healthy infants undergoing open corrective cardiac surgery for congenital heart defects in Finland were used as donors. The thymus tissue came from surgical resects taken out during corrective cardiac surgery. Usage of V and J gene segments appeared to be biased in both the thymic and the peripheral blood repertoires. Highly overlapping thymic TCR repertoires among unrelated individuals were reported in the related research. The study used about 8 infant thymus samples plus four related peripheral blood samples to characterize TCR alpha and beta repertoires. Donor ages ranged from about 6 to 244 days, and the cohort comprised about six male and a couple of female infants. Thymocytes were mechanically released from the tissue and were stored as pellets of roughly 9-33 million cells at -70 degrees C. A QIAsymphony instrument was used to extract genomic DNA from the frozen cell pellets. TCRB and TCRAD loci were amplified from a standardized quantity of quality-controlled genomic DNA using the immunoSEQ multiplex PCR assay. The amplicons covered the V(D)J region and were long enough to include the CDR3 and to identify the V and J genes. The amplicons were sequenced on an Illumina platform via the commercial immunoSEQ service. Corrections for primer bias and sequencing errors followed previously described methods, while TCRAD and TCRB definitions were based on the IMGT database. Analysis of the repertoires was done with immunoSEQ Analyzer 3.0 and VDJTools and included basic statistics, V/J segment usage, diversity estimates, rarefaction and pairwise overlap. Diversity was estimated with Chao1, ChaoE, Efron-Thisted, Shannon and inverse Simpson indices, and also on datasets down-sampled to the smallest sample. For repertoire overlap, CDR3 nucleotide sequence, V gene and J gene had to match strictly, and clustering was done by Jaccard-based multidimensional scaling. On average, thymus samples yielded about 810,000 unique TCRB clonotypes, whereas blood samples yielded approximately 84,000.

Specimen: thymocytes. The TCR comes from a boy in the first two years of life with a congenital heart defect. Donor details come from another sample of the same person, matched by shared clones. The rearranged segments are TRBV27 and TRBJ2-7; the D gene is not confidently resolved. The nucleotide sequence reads TGTGCCAGCAGCGGTTCTCCCTACGAGCAGTACTTC. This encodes CASSGSPYEQYF.